Given below is one T cell receptor (beta chain) in context. Antigen unknown. This entry is derived from a study of T cell responses to AZD1222 COVID-19 vaccine. Study-level points and caveats: With dominance at 160-218 and 743-854, vaccine-associated CD4 TCRs spanned spike. Recipients of AZD1222 seropositive at baseline numbered only 6 or 7.

Profiled with immunoSEQ multiplex PCR; TCRdb holds only in-frame clones, not every one. The sample shows 110,000 to 150,000 clones, around 90% of them seen only once. The CDR3 consists of 12 residues. The ends were cut back, 8 bases at V and 6 bases at J, with 10 bases in the middle. CDR1 ENHRY and CDR2 SYGVKD come from the germline V gene. The rearrangement joins TRBV10-3 to TRBJ2-2; a possible D gene is TRBD2 (6 bases). This TCR derives from an adult in good health. The source was peripheral blood, collected on day 0 of AZD1222 vaccination. The DNA of the CDR3 is TGTGCCATCCGATCGGGAGCCGGGGAGCTGTTTTTT. Translation: CAIRSGAGELFF.